The rows below give T cell receptor beta chains drawn from one sample of a study of CD8 T cells in ankylosing spondylitis. Using its own MiXCR run on the 5' RACE reads, TCRdb lists one record per CDR3 protein. The data show some 800,000 distinct CDR3 sequences, roughly 12% seen once. The sample was blood, either unsorted or a sorted T cell fraction (not recorded which). Every receptor here comes from a male donor with ankylosing spondylitis. The CDR3 runs from the conserved cysteine through the conserved F or W. Fields, in order: J gene, V gene, D gene, clone size, CDR3 DNA, CDR3 protein. The D gene is left open where the match is weak. Not all rows give a size; the values are once, few, many and, for expanded clones, a class.

J gene: TRBJ1-2; V gene: TRBV4-1; D gene: NA; clone size: NA; CDR3 DNA: TGCGCCAGCAGCCATGGACAGTCGGCACCGACTAACTATGGCTACACCTTC; CDR3 protein: CASSHGQSAPTNYGYTF
J gene: TRBJ2-1; V gene: TRBV5-1; D gene: TRBD2; clone size: NA; CDR3 DNA: TGCGCCAGCAGCGTAGCGGGAGGTGCCCACAATGAGCAGTTCTTC; CDR3 protein: CASSVAGGAHNEQFF
J gene: TRBJ2-1; V gene: TRBV7-6; D gene: NA; clone size: once; CDR3 DNA: TGTGCCAGCATCCTTGGGGTTGGTGAGCAGTTCTTC; CDR3 protein: CASILGVGEQFF
J gene: TRBJ1-6; V gene: TRBV7-2; D gene: NA; clone size: NA; CDR3 DNA: TGTGCCAGCAGCTTTCAGGGATATTCACCCCTCCACTTT; CDR3 protein: CASSFQGYSPLHF
J gene: TRBJ2-1; V gene: TRBV11-3; D gene: NA; clone size: few; CDR3 DNA: TGTGCCAGCAGCACCTCAGAGAAAAATGAGCAGTTCTTC; CDR3 protein: CASSTSEKNEQFF
J gene: TRBJ2-7; V gene: TRBV2; D gene: NA; clone size: NA; CDR3 DNA: TGTGCCAGCAGTGAAGGTCCGGCAGTAGAGTACTTC; CDR3 protein: CASSEGPAVEYF
J gene: TRBJ1-6; V gene: TRBV5-1; D gene: NA; clone size: few; CDR3 DNA: TGCGCCAGCAGCTTGGGACAACCCGGATCACCCCTCCACTTT; CDR3 protein: CASSLGQPGSPLHF
J gene: TRBJ2-2; V gene: TRBV29-1; D gene: NA; clone size: NA; CDR3 DNA: TGCAGCGTTTTTGGCAGGGACACCGGGGAGCTGTTTTTT; CDR3 protein: CSVFGRDTGELFF
J gene: TRBJ2-5; V gene: TRBV9; D gene: TRBD2; clone size: NA; CDR3 DNA: TGTGCCAGCAGCTGGACTAGCGGGGGGCAAGAGACCCAGTACTTC; CDR3 protein: CASSWTSGGQETQYF
J gene: TRBJ2-2; V gene: TRBV4-1; D gene: TRBD2; clone size: few; CDR3 DNA: TGCGCCAGCAGCCCCGGTTGGCTAGCGGGAAAAAACGGGGAGCTGTTTTTT; CDR3 protein: CASSPGWLAGKNGELFF
J gene: TRBJ2-2; V gene: TRBV6-1; D gene: NA; clone size: many; CDR3 DNA: TGTGCCAGCAGCCCCTGGCTAGCGATGAACACCGGGGAGCTGTTTTTT; CDR3 protein: CASSPWLAMNTGELFF
J gene: TRBJ1-1; V gene: TRBV4-3; D gene: TRBD1; clone size: NA; CDR3 DNA: TGCGCCAGCAGCCATGGGACAGGCGAAGCTTTCTTT; CDR3 protein: CASSHGTGEAFF
J gene: TRBJ2-7; V gene: TRBV20-1; D gene: TRBD1; clone size: few; CDR3 DNA: TGCAGTGCTCTACAGGGGTCCCAGAGCTACGAGCAGTACTTC; CDR3 protein: CSALQGSQSYEQYF
J gene: TRBJ2-1; V gene: TRBV20-1; D gene: TRBD2; clone size: few; CDR3 DNA: TGCAGTGAAGGGTCCCTAGCGGGAGGGCCCAGCCACAATGAGCAGTTCTTC; CDR3 protein: CSEGSLAGGPSHNEQFF
J gene: TRBJ2-1; V gene: TRBV5-1; D gene: NA; clone size: many; CDR3 DNA: TGCGCCAGCAGCTTAATAGGTGTACATGAGCAGTTCTTC; CDR3 protein: CASSLIGVHEQFF
J gene: TRBJ2-7; V gene: TRBV20-1; D gene: TRBD2; clone size: NA; CDR3 DNA: TGCAGTGCTAGAGGAAACCCACTAGCGGGAGCCTACGAGCAGTACTTC; CDR3 protein: CSARGNPLAGAYEQYF
J gene: TRBJ2-5; V gene: TRBV24-1; D gene: NA; clone size: NA; CDR3 DNA: TGTGCCACCACCGAAGGAGGGTCGGAGACCCAGTACTTC; CDR3 protein: CATTEGGSETQYF
J gene: TRBJ1-2; V gene: TRBV6-1; D gene: NA; clone size: few; CDR3 DNA: TGTGCCAGCAGGTTGGGTGGACAGCCATATGGCTACACCTTC; CDR3 protein: CASRLGGQPYGYTF
J gene: TRBJ2-7; V gene: TRBV20-1; D gene: NA; clone size: few; CDR3 DNA: TGCAGTGCTACTGTCCTTTGGCAGGGCCGCCGGGAGCAGTACTTC; CDR3 protein: CSATVLWQGRREQYF
J gene: TRBJ1-3; V gene: TRBV20-1; D gene: TRBD1; clone size: many; CDR3 DNA: TGCAGTGCGAAGACAGGGTTCTCTGGAAACACCATATATTTT; CDR3 protein: CSAKTGFSGNTIYF
J gene: TRBJ2-5; V gene: TRBV12-3/TRBV12-4; D gene: NA; clone size: few; CDR3 DNA: TGTGCCAGCAGTTTATTCCAGGGGATCTTCGGAGAGACCCAGTACTTC; CDR3 protein: CASSLFQGIFGETQYF
J gene: TRBJ2-7; V gene: TRBV6-2/TRBV6-3; D gene: NA; clone size: few; CDR3 DNA: TGTGCCACCGTCTGGCACCCAGGAGGCGAGCAGTACTTC; CDR3 protein: CATVWHPGGEQYF
J gene: TRBJ1-2; V gene: TRBV18; D gene: NA; clone size: few; CDR3 DNA: TGTGCCAGCTCACCACGTGCACAGGGATCCTTTGGCTACACCTTC; CDR3 protein: CASSPRAQGSFGYTF
J gene: TRBJ2-5; V gene: TRBV7-9; D gene: TRBD2; clone size: NA; CDR3 DNA: TGTGCCAGCAGCCTCACTAGCGGGAGTAAGACCCAGTACTTC; CDR3 protein: CASSLTSGSKTQYF
J gene: TRBJ1-2; V gene: TRBV27; D gene: NA; clone size: few; CDR3 DNA: TGTGCCAGCAGTTTAATAGGGGTAGGAGGCTACACCTTC; CDR3 protein: CASSLIGVGGYTF
J gene: TRBJ2-1; V gene: TRBV2; D gene: TRBD1; clone size: few; CDR3 DNA: TGTGCCAGCAGCGGACAGGGTTGGGATAATGAGCAGTTCTTC; CDR3 protein: CASSGQGWDNEQFF
J gene: TRBJ2-3; V gene: TRBV29-1; D gene: NA; clone size: few; CDR3 DNA: TGCAGCGTTGAAGTCCAGGTCACAGATACGCAGTATTTT; CDR3 protein: CSVEVQVTDTQYF
J gene: TRBJ2-1; V gene: TRBV11-2; D gene: NA; clone size: NA; CDR3 DNA: TGTGCCAGCAGCTTAGAGAGTAGCGGAATCTACAATGAGCAGTTCTTC; CDR3 protein: CASSLESSGIYNEQFF
J gene: TRBJ2-1; V gene: TRBV5-1; D gene: TRBD1; clone size: NA; CDR3 DNA: TGCGCCAGCAGCTTGTACGTACAGGGGCCCGGGTCCTACAATGAGCAGTTCTTC; CDR3 protein: CASSLYVQGPGSYNEQFF
J gene: TRBJ1-1; V gene: TRBV12-3/TRBV12-4; D gene: NA; clone size: NA; CDR3 DNA: TGTGCCAGCAGTCCTCAGATAATTAACACTGAAGCTTTCTTT; CDR3 protein: CASSPQIINTEAFF
J gene: TRBJ2-7; V gene: TRBV28; D gene: TRBD2; clone size: few; CDR3 DNA: TGTGCCAGCAGTTCCGGGGGGGGAGCCTCCTACGAGCAGTACTTC; CDR3 protein: CASSSGGGASYEQYF
J gene: TRBJ2-2; V gene: TRBV24-1; D gene: NA; clone size: many; CDR3 DNA: TGTGCCACCAGTGCCCCGAACACCGGGGAGCTGTTTTTT; CDR3 protein: CATSAPNTGELFF
J gene: TRBJ1-1; V gene: TRBV7-2; D gene: NA; clone size: NA; CDR3 DNA: TGTGCCAGCAGCTTATCCAGGGTAGCTTTCTTT; CDR3 protein: CASSLSRVAFF
J gene: TRBJ2-5; V gene: TRBV20-1; D gene: TRBD1; clone size: many; CDR3 DNA: TGCAGTGCGGGTCGGGACAGTCTGTTAGGGGCCCAGTACTTC; CDR3 protein: CSAGRDSLLGAQYF
J gene: TRBJ1-2; V gene: TRBV4-3; D gene: NA; clone size: NA; CDR3 DNA: TGCGCCAGCAGCCAGGACACGCGTTCCTATGGCTACACCTTC; CDR3 protein: CASSQDTRSYGYTF
J gene: TRBJ2-2; V gene: TRBV3-1; D gene: TRBD1; clone size: few; CDR3 DNA: TGTGCCAGCAGCCACCGCCTCGGGACAGGGTCCGGGGAGCTGTTTTTT; CDR3 protein: CASSHRLGTGSGELFF
J gene: TRBJ1-1; V gene: TRBV20-1; D gene: NA; clone size: many; CDR3 DNA: TGCAGTGCTGTTGGTACTGAAGCTTTCTTT; CDR3 protein: CSAVGTEAFF
J gene: TRBJ2-7; V gene: TRBV11-2; D gene: TRBD2; clone size: NA; CDR3 DNA: TGTGCCAGCAGCTTAATCCAGCGGGCTAGCGGGACCTCCTACGAGCAGTACTTC; CDR3 protein: CASSLIQRASGTSYEQYF
J gene: TRBJ1-5; V gene: TRBV20-1; D gene: TRBD1; clone size: NA; CDR3 DNA: TGCAGTGCCGTCGAGGGGGCTCAGCCCCAGCATTTT; CDR3 protein: CSAVEGAQPQHF
J gene: TRBJ1-1; V gene: TRBV7-2; D gene: NA; clone size: NA; CDR3 DNA: TGTGCCAGCAGCACCTACCCGCGGGACGGCTACACTGAAGCTTTCTTT; CDR3 protein: CASSTYPRDGYTEAFF
J gene: TRBJ2-7; V gene: TRBV15; D gene: TRBD2; clone size: NA; CDR3 DNA: TGTGCCACCAGCAATAGCAGGGCCATCGGGAGGGCCTCTTACGAGCAGTACTTC; CDR3 protein: CATSNSRAIGRASYEQYF
J gene: TRBJ2-2; V gene: TRBV28; D gene: TRBD2; clone size: many; CDR3 DNA: TGTGCCAGCAGTTACCCTGACCGGTACCGGACTAGCGGGATAACGAACACCGGGGAGCTGTTTTTT; CDR3 protein: CASSYPDRYRTSGITNTGELFF
J gene: TRBJ1-5; V gene: TRBV29-1; D gene: TRBD1; clone size: many; CDR3 DNA: TGCAGCGTCAGGACAGGCCGCAATCAGCCCCAGCATTTT; CDR3 protein: CSVRTGRNQPQHF
J gene: TRBJ1-1; V gene: TRBV7-2; D gene: NA; clone size: NA; CDR3 DNA: TGTGCCAGCAGCTTAGGGAGAGGCGGGAGGGCTGAAGCTTTCTTT; CDR3 protein: CASSLGRGGRAEAFF
J gene: TRBJ2-1; V gene: TRBV7-3; D gene: TRBD2; clone size: few; CDR3 DNA: TGTGCCAGCAGCGTAGGAGCGGGGGATTACAATGAGCAGTTCTTC; CDR3 protein: CASSVGAGDYNEQFF
J gene: TRBJ2-1; V gene: TRBV5-6; D gene: NA; clone size: few; CDR3 DNA: TGTGCCAGCAGTCTTGGCCCCATAAGCTCCTACAATGAGCAGTTCTTC; CDR3 protein: CASSLGPISSYNEQFF
J gene: TRBJ2-3; V gene: TRBV20-1; D gene: TRBD1; clone size: few; CDR3 DNA: TGCAGTGCTGAAGAAAACAGGGGGACGCAGTATTTT; CDR3 protein: CSAEENRGTQYF
J gene: TRBJ2-3; V gene: TRBV20-1; D gene: NA; clone size: NA; CDR3 DNA: TGCAGTGCCTCGAGGGGCGAGACAGATACGCAGTATTTT; CDR3 protein: CSASRGETDTQYF
J gene: TRBJ2-7; V gene: TRBV6-1; D gene: TRBD1; clone size: few; CDR3 DNA: TGTGCCAGCAGCCCCACGCGGGACAGGGGGTACGAGCAGTACTTC; CDR3 protein: CASSPTRDRGYEQYF
J gene: TRBJ2-7; V gene: TRBV14; D gene: TRBD1; clone size: NA; CDR3 DNA: TGTGCCAGCAGCCCAGGTCCGGGACAGGGCATTTACGAGCAGTACTTC; CDR3 protein: CASSPGPGQGIYEQYF
J gene: TRBJ2-1; V gene: TRBV20-1; D gene: NA; clone size: many; CDR3 DNA: TGCAGTGCTAGAGAGGGAAGGGGGGGCTATGAGCAGTTCTTC; CDR3 protein: CSAREGRGGYEQFF